This TCR beta chain was captured by sequencing in a study of blood T cell repertoires in COVID-19. As for the study in general: Samples taken during acute and convalescent COVID-19 were collected in the United States, Italy and Spain. In each case, the material was cDNA or gDNA derived from T cells, B-cell-depleted T cells, or PBMCs.

In the original processing: Reference gene primer amplification gave nucleated cell count estimates. TCRdb keeps only in-frame clones here, not all; method: immunoSEQ multiplex PCR. V, J and clone size are taken as reported in that table, and D and trimming were inferred from the DNA itself. The sample shows fewer than 70,000 clones, approximately 79% of them seen only once. In germline, CDR1 is LNHNV, CDR2 YYDKDF (reference sequence). CDR3 size: 17 residues. The trim removed 3 bases at V and 5 bases at J, leaving 12 bases unmatched. The rearrangement links TRBV15 to TRBJ2-2, with 7 nucleotides matching TRBD2. Sequences were obtained from peripheral blood. This receptor was obtained from a man aged 55 to 70 with acute or convalescent COVID-19. The DNA for the CDR3 is TGTGCCACCAGCAGCAGCCGGTCTCAACTAGCGACCGGGGAGCTGTTTTTT. It encodes CATSSSRSQLATGELFF.